The T cell receptor (beta chain) described here comes from a study of TIL therapy for anti-PD-1-resistant metastatic lung cancer. The libraries were made with immunoSEQ v3. Sequencing was performed with immunoSEQ multiplex PCR; in TCRdb, only in-frame clones are kept and a portion is missing. The repertoire consists of about 45,000 clones, with roughly 85% occurring once and the leading ten covering around 16%. Described time point: pre-treatment sample, taken before nivolumab and TIL therapy. The length of the CDR3 is 16 residues. Germline V gene lookup returns CDR1 SEHNR and CDR2 FQNEAQ (reference sequence). Germline trimming cut 5 bases from V and 2 bases from J; bases unmatched to any gene: 7.

The TCR was taken from a man between 70 and 80 years old with non-small cell lung cancer. The chain couples TRBV7-9 to TRBJ2-5; 11 positions agree with TRBD2. The source was blood, collected at baseline. The CDR3 loop is CASSLGTSGIQETQYF. The CDR3, as DNA: TGTGCCAGCAGCCTAGGGACTAGCGGCATACAAGAGACCCAGTACTTC.